Listed here are 16 T cell receptor beta chains from one sample, sequenced in a study of blood T cell repertoires in COVID-19. Method: immunoSEQ multiplex PCR; TCRdb's copy keeps in-frame clones and lacks some. The table records some 170,000 clones, about 86% of them present only once. Sequences were obtained from peripheral blood. These receptors originate from an elderly woman with acute or convalescent COVID-19.

The gene calls are TRBV7-9 and TRBJ1-1, with TRBD1 identical over 8 bases. Germline CDR1 SEHNR, CDR2 FQNEAQ (reference sequence). This CDR3 contains 11 residues. Unmatched junction bases numbered 3, after V lost 8 bases and J lost 7 bases. The CDR3 bases are TGTGCCAGCGAACAGGGGGATGAAGCTTTCTTT. The encoded protein is CASEQGDEAFF. The full variable domain, in which reference TRBV7-9 and TRBJ1-1 provide the parts outside the CDR3, is DTGVSQNPRHKITKRGQNVTFRCDPISEHNRLYWYRQTLGQGPEFLTYFQNEAQLEKSRLLSDRFSAERPKGSFSTLEIQRTEQGDSAMYLCASEQGDEAFFGQGTRLTVV.

This chain connects TRBV6-5 to TRBJ1-1, with TRBD1 as a possible D gene (5 bases). CDR1 is MNHEY and CDR2 is SVGAGI in the germline V gene. Trimming removed 10 bases from V and 5 bases from J, with 17 bases in between. This CDR3 spans 13 amino acids. DNA for the CDR3: TGTGCCACCCACCGGGGGTCGGCGACTGAAGCTTTCTTT. This encodes CATHRGSATEAFF.

The chain links TRBV5-5 to TRBJ2-3; D is uncertain. Trimming removed 6 bases at V and 0 bases at J, with 11 bases between. Germline V CDR1 and CDR2: SGHKS, YYEKEE (reference sequence). This CDR3 contains 14 residues. CDR3 protein: CASTLAPSTDTQYF. The CDR3 bases are TGTGCCAGCACCTTAGCCCCTAGCACAGATACGCAGTATTTT.

The CDR3 region has the DNA TGCGCCAGCAGCTATTCGACAGGGGGCGTCGAGCAGTTCTTC. Amino acid sequence: CASSYSTGGVEQFF. The chain employs TRBV5-1 and TRBJ2-1; 10 bases agree with TRBD1. Germline V gene data show CDR1 as SGHRS and CDR2 as YFSETQ. The CDR3 has 14 residues. V lost 3 bases to trimming and J lost 10 bases; unmatched junction nucleotides: 7.

The chain uses TRBV28 and TRBJ1-1, with D tentatively TRBD1 (6 bases). Germline CDR1 and CDR2: MDHEN and SYDVKM. The V and J ends lost 6 bases and 1 base respectively, with 15 bases between them. The CDR3 is 15 residues long. This chain's CDR3 is CASRTSGTQNTEAFF. The CDR3 DNA is TGTGCCAGCAGGACCTCCGGGACACAGAACACTGAAGCTTTCTTT.

The chain links TRBV2 to TRBJ2-5; 9 bases align to TRBD2. This CDR3 has 14 residues. The ends lost 4 bases at V and 4 bases at J; junction bases unmatched: 4. Germline values: CDR1 SNHLY, CDR2 FYNNEI. CDR3 loop: CASSVAGAGETQYF. CDR3 bases: TGTGCCAGCAGTGTAGCGGGGGCTGGAGAGACCCAGTACTTC.

The genes are TRBV7-8 and TRBJ1-4, with D possibly matching TRBD1 (6 bases). CDR1 SGHVS and CDR2 FQNEAQ come from the germline V gene. CDR3 length: 16 amino acids. V was trimmed by 4 bases and J by 7 bases, leaving 19 bases between them. CDR3 residues: CASSWNAGEVGEKLFF. In DNA form, the CDR3 reads TGTGCCAGCAGCTGGAACGCAGGGGAAGTTGGTGAAAAACTGTTTTTT. Variable domain in full (rest from reference TRBV7-8 and TRBJ1-4): GAGVSQSPRYKVAKRGQDVALRCDPISGHVSLFWYQQALGQGPEFLTYFQNEAQLDKSGLPSDRFFAERPEGSVSTLKIQRTQQEDSAVYLCASSWNAGEVGEKLFFGSGTQLSVL.

The gene calls are TRBV6-6 and TRBJ2-7, with 7 bases identical to TRBD2. With V trimmed by 5 bases and J by 0 bases, 10 bases remained unmatched. This CDR3 has 16 amino acids. The germline V gene has CDR1 MNHNY and CDR2 SVGAGI (reference sequence). CDR3 sequence reads: CASSHASKRGSYEQYF. The CDR3 DNA sequence: TGTGCCAGCAGTCACGCATCCAAGCGGGGCTCCTACGAGCAGTACTTC.

J is TRBJ2-5 and V is TRBV27; 9 nucleotides match TRBD1. The CDR3 extends over 13 amino acids. CDR1 and CDR2 from the germline V gene are MNHEY and SMNVEV (reference sequence). J was trimmed by 9 bases and V by 6 bases; bases with no gene match: 8. The CDR3 sequence is CASRGQGIYAQYF. The CDR3 DNA follows: TGTGCCAGCAGAGGACAGGGGATATATGCCCAGTACTTC.

The chain has TRBV10-3 and TRBJ1-4; a possible D gene is TRBD1 (6 bases). The length of the CDR3 is 13 residues. V lost 6 bases, J lost 5 bases, and 10 bases lay in between. Germline assignment: CDR1 ENHRY and CDR2 SYGVKD. The CDR3 coding sequence is TGTGCCATCAGCGATACAGGGAATGAAAAACTGTTTTTT. Encoded protein: CAISDTGNEKLFF.

V usage is TRBV7-9 and J usage is TRBJ1-5, with 8 bases aligning to TRBD1. CDR1 and CDR2 from the germline V gene are SEHNR and FQNEAQ (reference sequence). J was trimmed by 4 bases and V by 5 bases; bases with no gene match: 7. CDR3 length: 15 residues. CDR3 DNA: TGTGCCAGCAGCCTCGGGACAGGAGAGAATCAGCCCCAGCATTTT. Amino acids: CASSLGTGENQPQHF.

The chain links TRBV14 to TRBJ1-2; 8 positions match TRBD1. In germline, CDR1 is SGHDN, CDR2 FVKESK. Losses at the gene ends were 5 bases for V and 6 bases for J; bases not matched to a gene: 8. The CDR3 runs 14 residues. The CDR3 region has the DNA TGTGCCAGCAGCATGACGACAGGGGTTAATGGCTACACCTTC. Its translation: CASSMTTGVNGYTF.

DNA for the CDR3: TGTGCCAGCAGTTTACGGGAAGGACTAGCGCCGTTCTTC. Its translation is CASSLREGLAPFF. The chain joins TRBV12-3 or TRBV12-4 to TRBJ2-1; 9 bases are shared with TRBD2. The CDR3 is 13 residues long. Unmatched junction bases numbered 8, after V lost 2 bases and J lost 15 bases.

The sample holds a few counts of this clone. The V call is TRBV7-2, the J call TRBJ2-1, with 12 bases aligning to TRBD2. J was trimmed by 10 bases and V by 5 bases; bases with no gene match: 9. The CDR3 contains 15 residues. Germline CDR1 reads SGHTA; CDR2 reads FQGNSA. The CDR3 region has the DNA TGTGCCAGCAGCACGCTAGCGGGGGGGATGAGGGAGCAGTTCTTC. It yields the protein CASSTLAGGMREQFF.

The V gene is TRBV3-1 (or the pseudogene TRBV3-2), the J gene TRBJ1-2; no reliable D call. Trimming cost V 1 base and J 8 bases, with 17 bases left between them. Per the germline V gene, CDR1 is LGHDT and CDR2 is YNNKEL (reference sequence). CDR3 length: 15 residues. The CDR3 nucleotides read TGTGCCAGCAGCCAAGGGCCATCCCTTACGGAGGGCTACACCTTC. It translates to CASSQGPSLTEGYTF.

This clone came up once. The gene calls are TRBV5-8 and TRBJ1-1; D gene uncertain. Germline CDR1 and CDR2: SGHTS and YDEGEE. This CDR3 is built from 16 residues. V was shortened by 2 bases and J by 8 bases, with 22 bases between the two germline ends. CDR3 sequence (DNA): TGTGCCAGCAGCTTAAGCGACTTCTCCAGACGGTTGGAAGCTTTCTTT. This translates into CASSLSDFSRRLEAFF.